Below, 29 T cell receptor beta chains from the same sample are listed, as sequenced in a study of T cell repertoires in cytomegalovirus infection. TCRdb ran MiXCR on the reads and lists one entry per CDR3 protein. Seen here are under 850,000 distinct CDR3 sequences, 30% to 40% observed once, and the top ten hold 18%. No antigen has been identified for these receptors. The source was cultured PBMCs, collected from culture after CMV antigen stimulation. The receptors derive from a human donor in good health (CMV status not recorded). Some clones in this sample may be carry-over from other donors' samples.

This clonotype has only a few counts. The rearrangement joins TRBV28 to TRBJ1-1; perhaps TRBD1 as D (5 bases). The CDR3 covers 15 residues. Germline CDR1 is MDHEN and CDR2 is SYDVKM. V was shortened by 5 bases and J by 6 bases, with 19 bases between the two germline ends. Here the CDR3 reads CASSPPSGGVPEAFF. In nucleotides, the CDR3 is TGTGCCAGCAGTCCGCCTTCGGGAGGGGTCCCTGAAGCTTTCTTT.

Many counts were recorded for this clonotype. V usage is TRBV7-2 and J usage is TRBJ1-5; D not resolved. The CDR3 consists of 15 residues. From germline, CDR1 is SGHTA and CDR2 FQGNSA. V was trimmed by 2 bases and J by 0 bases, leaving 8 bases between them. CDR3 amino acids: CASSLIGNSNQPQHF. DNA for the CDR3: TGTGCCAGCAGCTTAATCGGAAATAGCAATCAGCCCCAGCATTTT. Using reference TRBV7-2 and TRBJ1-5 for the parts outside the CDR3, the full variable domain is GAGVSQSPSNKVTEKGKDVELRCDPISGHTALYWYRQSLGQGLEFLIYFQGNSAPDKSGLPSDRFSAERTGGSVSTLTIQRTQQEDSAVYLCASSLIGNSNQPQHFGDGTRLSIL.

The table lists this clonotype with a few counts. The rearrangement links TRBV5-5 to TRBJ2-7; the D gene is possibly TRBD2 (6 bases). Trimming cost V 4 bases and J 7 bases, with 21 bases left between them. The CDR3 is 15 amino acids. Looked up from germline, CDR1 is SGHKS and CDR2 is YYEKEE (reference sequence). The CDR3 loop is CASSGDSGLTLEQYF. CDR3 nucleotides: TGTGCCAGCAGCGGGGATAGCGGATTGACTCTAGAGCAGTACTTC.

In this sample, this clonotype turned up a few times. The rearrangement links TRBV7-2 to TRBJ2-1; D might be TRBD1 or TRBD2, each matching 6 bases. CDR3 length: 19 amino acids. V lost 5 bases and J 0 bases, leaving 23 bases between the germline ends. Germline loops: CDR1 SGHTA, CDR2 FQGNSA. CDR3 sequence reads: CASSTPLSLGGSSYNEQFF. CDR3 nucleotides: TGTGCCAGCAGCACCCCCCTCTCGCTGGGGGGCAGCTCCTACAATGAGCAGTTCTTC.

A note on this clonotype: A clone one base away is much larger, so this may be a read error. This chain connects TRBV7-9 to TRBJ1-1, with TRBD1 as a possible D gene (5 bases). The germline V gene encodes CDR1 SEHNR and CDR2 FQNEAQ (reference sequence). This CDR3 has 15 amino acids. The CDR3 DNA is TGTGCCCGCAGCCCACCAGGGACCATGGGGCTTGAAGCTTTCTTT. This gives the protein CARSPPGTMGLEAFF.

Ten or more counts support this clonotype. The chain is built from TRBV7-2 and TRBJ1-2; D is possibly TRBD1 (5 bases). Germline assignment: CDR1 SGHTA and CDR2 FQGNSA. CDR3 size: 17 residues. Trimming pared 1 base from V and 8 bases from J, leaving 23 bases between. The CDR3 sequence is CASSLEAVPVRWGGYTF. CDR3 nucleotides: TGTGCCAGCAGCTTAGAGGCAGTCCCAGTTCGGTGGGGGGGCTACACCTTC. Together with reference TRBV7-2 and TRBJ1-2, the CDR3 gives the full variable domain: GAGVSQSPSNKVTEKGKDVELRCDPISGHTALYWYRQSLGQGLEFLIYFQGNSAPDKSGLPSDRFSAERTGGSVSTLTIQRTQQEDSAVYLCASSLEAVPVRWGGYTFGSGTRLTVV.

The chain is built from TRBV20-1 and TRBJ2-2; unclear D gene. Trimming pared 0 bases from V and 2 bases from J, leaving 10 bases between. Germline V CDR1 and CDR2: DFQATT, SNEGSKA (reference sequence). This CDR3 contains 15 residues. CDR3 DNA: TGCAGTGCTAGAGATCTGGTCGACAACACCGGGGAGCTGTTTTTT. Protein: CSARDLVDNTGELFF.

This chain joins TRBV12-3 or TRBV12-4 and TRBJ1-1; 9 nucleotides align to TRBD1. The CDR3 is 14 amino acids. The V segment lost 3 bases and the J segment 7 bases; nucleotides outside the gene matches: 6. The CDR3 reads CASSFWTGEGEAFF. CDR3 DNA: TGTGCCAGCAGTTTCTGGACAGGGGAAGGTGAAGCTTTCTTT.

Many counts were recorded for this clonotype. The chain links TRBV7-2 to TRBJ2-3; D may be TRBD2 (7 bases). The V gene lost 8 bases and the J gene lost 2 bases, with 17 bases spanning the gap. From germline, CDR1 is SGHTA and CDR2 FQGNSA. This CDR3 has 15 amino acids. CDR3 region: CASGGAAVPTDTQYF. The CDR3 DNA reads TGTGCCAGCGGGGGGGCGGCAGTCCCCACAGATACGCAGTATTTT.

This clonotype was picked up a small number of times. The rearrangement uses TRBV5-1 and TRBJ2-7; the match to TRBD1 covers 8 bases. CDR3 size: 14 residues. After removal of 0 bases from V and 4 bases from J, the junction contained 3 bases not matched to a gene. Germline CDR1 SGHRS, CDR2 YFSETQ. The CDR3 is CASSLAQGEYEQYF. CDR3 sequence (DNA): TGCGCCAGCAGCTTGGCACAGGGGGAGTACGAGCAGTACTTC.

On this clonotype itself: Compared with germline, one end of the junction differs, possibly owing to a read error. The chain employs TRBV6-2 or TRBV6-3 and TRBJ1-5, with 7 positions matching TRBD1. CDR3 size: 14 residues. Germline lookup yields CDR1 MNHEY and CDR2 SVGEGT. CDR3 loop: CASSYGDSVGPQHF. The CDR3 nucleotides are TGTGCCAGTAGTTACGGGGACAGCGTTGGGCCCCAGCATTTT.

The genes are TRBV7-9 and TRBJ2-3; TRBD1 agrees at 7 bases. Germline V CDR1 and CDR2: SEHNR, FQNEAQ (reference sequence). After removal of 5 bases from V and 1 base from J, the junction contained 9 bases not matched to a gene. This CDR3 comprises 16 residues. The DNA for the CDR3 is TGTGCCAGCAGCCACGGGGACAGTCGCCGCACAGATACGCAGTATTTT. Amino acid sequence: CASSHGDSRRTDTQYF.

The CDR3 spells CASSQPDGERRVATNEKLFF. The CDR3 DNA follows: TGTGCCAGCAGTCAACCAGACGGGGAACGCCGAGTTGCAACTAATGAAAAACTGTTTTTT. The chain recombines TRBV6-2 or TRBV6-3 with TRBJ1-4; no definite D call. Per the germline V gene, CDR1 is MNHEY and CDR2 is SVGEGT. The CDR3 is 20 amino acids. Trimming took off 5 bases at V and 0 bases at J, with 25 bases between the two ends.

This clonotype was picked up a small number of times. The chain recombines TRBV7-9 with TRBJ1-5; unclear D gene. The CDR3 loop spans 13 amino acids. V was shortened by 3 bases and J by 6 bases, with 9 bases between the two germline ends. Per the germline V gene, CDR1 is SEHNR and CDR2 is FQNEAQ (reference sequence). The CDR3 region has the DNA TGTGCCAGCAGCTTTGACCCGGTTCAGCCCCAGCATTTT. Translating it yields CASSFDPVQPQHF.

The J gene is TRBJ1-6, the V gene TRBV15; perhaps TRBD1 as D (5 bases). Per the germline V gene, CDR1 is LNHNV and CDR2 is YYDKDF (reference sequence). The CDR3 runs to 14 residues. Trimming left V 1 base short and J 6 bases short, with 7 bases between. The CDR3 sequence: CATSRGGINSPLHF. DNA for the CDR3: TGTGCCACCAGCAGAGGGGGGATTAATTCACCCCTCCACTTT.

This chain joins TRBV2 and TRBJ2-2, with D perhaps TRBD2 (6 bases). The germline V gene encodes CDR1 SNHLY and CDR2 FYNNEI. The CDR3 consists of 14 residues. Trimming took 8 bases from V and 4 from J, leaving 14 bases between them. The CDR3 DNA sequence: TGTGCCAGCTTATGGGACTCCAGCACCGGGGAGCTGTTTTTT. This codes for CASLWDSSTGELFF.

The chain is built from TRBV5-1 and TRBJ1-1; 8 nucleotides agree with TRBD1. The CDR3 sequence is 13 residues long. Losses at the gene ends were 2 bases for V and 12 bases for J; bases not matched to a gene: 9. Germline-derived CDR1 and CDR2 are SGHRS and YFSETQ. The chain's CDR3 is CASSFAGTGPSFF. Written as DNA, the CDR3 is TGCGCCAGCAGCTTTGCCGGGACAGGTCCGTCTTTCTTT.

V is TRBV12-3 or TRBV12-4 and J is TRBJ1-5; D remains ambiguous. This CDR3 is 15 amino acids long. Trimming pared 4 bases from V and 0 bases from J, leaving 10 bases between. CDR3 region: CASSSGRYSNQPQHF. Here the CDR3 DNA reads TGTGCCAGCAGTTCCGGGAGATATAGCAATCAGCCCCAGCATTTT.

This clonotype was seen many times. This chain uses TRBV7-2 with TRBJ2-1; weak D call: TRBD1 (6 bases). The length of the CDR3 is 13 residues. Between the trimmed V and J ends, which lost 4 bases and 4 bases, there was a span of 8 bases. Germline V gives CDR1 SGHTA, CDR2 FQGNSA. CDR3 sequence: CASSYGTYNEQFF. The CDR3 DNA reads as TGTGCCAGCAGCTACGGGACATACAATGAGCAGTTCTTC.

V usage is TRBV6-2 or TRBV6-3 and J usage is TRBJ2-7; the D gene could be TRBD1 or TRBD2 (5 bases each). The germline V gene has CDR1 MNHEY and CDR2 SVGEGT. Trimming removed 6 bases from V and 3 bases from J, with 21 bases in between. The CDR3 runs to 16 residues. CDR3 DNA sequence: TGTGCCAGCAGGCCCCTGGGACGAAGCGTTGGCTACGAGCAGTACTTC. Translation gives CASRPLGRSVGYEQYF.

The J gene is TRBJ1-3, the V gene TRBV11-2; D not certain. The ends were cut back, 4 bases at V and 0 bases at J, with 13 bases in the middle. This CDR3 region has 16 residues. Germline V lookup: CDR1 SGHAT, CDR2 FQNNGV. The CDR3 DNA follows: TGTGCCAGCAGCTCCGTGGCTGCGAGCTCTGGAAACACCATATATTTT. Translated, it gives CASSSVAASSGNTIYF.

This CDR3 is CASKPNRAGDTQYF. CDR3 DNA: TGTGCCAGCAAACCGAACAGGGCTGGAGATACGCAGTATTTT. The V and J genes are TRBV2 and TRBJ2-3; a weak D match, TRBD1 (6 bases). Germline CDR1 reads SNHLY; CDR2 reads FYNNEI. V lost 7 bases, J lost 5 bases, and 16 bases lay in between. CDR3 length equals 14 residues. Variable domain in full (rest from reference TRBV2 and TRBJ2-3): EPEVTQTPSHQVTQMGQEVILRCVPISNHLYFYWYRQILGQKVEFLVSFYNNEISEKSEIFDDQFSVERPDGSNFTLKIRSTKLEDSAMYFCASKPNRAGDTQYFGPGTRLTVL.

This rearrangement joins TRBV5-1 to TRBJ2-7; D may be TRBD2 (7 bases). Germline CDR1 is SGHRS and CDR2 is YFSETQ. The CDR3 runs 14 residues. With 3 bases removed from V and 4 bases from J, the gap between germline ends came to 14 bases. As DNA, the CDR3 is TGCGCCAGCAGCTGGGACGGGGGGCCTTACGAGCAGTACTTC. It yields the protein CASSWDGGPYEQYF.

This clonotype was seen more than once but under ten times. The rearrangement joins TRBV7-2 to TRBJ2-1; D possibly corresponds to TRBD2 (6 bases). V shed 3 bases and J shed 2 bases, with 11 bases lying between them. Germline V CDR1 and CDR2: SGHTA, FQGNSA. This CDR3 region has 15 residues. The CDR3 protein is CASSFVAATYNEQFF. Written as DNA, the CDR3 is TGTGCCAGCAGCTTCGTAGCGGCCACCTACAATGAGCAGTTCTTC.

The V and J genes are TRBV20-1 and TRBJ1-1; maybe TRBD1 (5 bases). Trimming shortened V by 5 bases and J by 0 bases, and 10 bases separated the two germline ends. Germline V gene data show CDR1 as DFQATT and CDR2 as SNEGSKA (reference sequence). CDR3 length equals 13 residues. The DNA of the CDR3 is TGCAGTGCTTCCTGGGGGTTGAACACTGAAGCTTTCTTT. Amino acid sequence: CSASWGLNTEAFF.

The rearrangement links TRBV27 to TRBJ1-2; TRBD1 agrees at 7 bases. CDR1 is MNHEY, CDR2 SMNVEV, per germline (reference sequence). With V trimmed by 8 bases and J by 8 bases, 17 bases remained unmatched. The CDR3 loop spans 15 amino acids. The CDR3 loop reads CASRGATGRLEGYTF. In DNA form, the CDR3 reads TGTGCCAGCCGGGGGGCGACAGGGAGGCTCGAGGGCTACACCTTC.

The V call is TRBV6-1, the J call TRBJ1-5, with 9 nucleotides matching TRBD1. The length of the CDR3 is 16 residues. Germline values: CDR1 MNHNS, CDR2 SASEGT. Trimming took 6 bases from V and 1 from J; bases not matched to a gene: 7. CDR3 loop: CASRVEQGASNQPQHF. The CDR3 nucleotides read TGTGCCAGCAGAGTCGAACAGGGGGCGAGCAATCAGCCCCAGCATTTT.

This clonotype was observed a handful of times. The chain has TRBV6-1 and TRBJ2-1; D is perhaps TRBD2 (6 bases). Germline V gene lookup returns CDR1 MNHNS and CDR2 SASEGT. V shed 8 bases and J shed 9 bases, with 17 bases lying between them. CDR3 length: 13 amino acids. CDR3 DNA sequence: TGTGCCAGCCGGAGGGGCCGGGCTGGTGAGCAGTTCTTC. Protein sequence: CASRRGRAGEQFF.

The chain links TRBV6-2 or TRBV6-3 to TRBJ2-1; 9 positions agree with TRBD2. V dropped 7 bases and J dropped 4; count of bases not matched to a gene: 8. The CDR3 is 15 residues long. Looked up from germline, CDR1 is MNHEY and CDR2 is SVGEGT. In DNA, the CDR3 is TGTGCCAGCACCCTATACCTAGCGGGATACAATGAGCAGTTCTTC. This sequence encodes CASTLYLAGYNEQFF.